This T cell receptor (beta chain) was retrieved from a study of T cells after yellow fever vaccination. Study-level background: SMART-Seq v4 Ultra Low Input prepared the low-cell-number fractions. Study-level results: Just a small share of clonotypes turned up in the CD4 compartment as well as the CD8 compartment. A weaker but faster secondary response was observed, peaking on day 5 versus 15.

CDR1 and CDR2 (germline): SSHAT, FNYEAQ (reference sequence). Trimming removed 5 bases from V and 6 bases from J; junction bases left unmatched: 6. This CDR3 comprises 13 residues. Conversion of TCR transcripts into cDNA relied on 5'RACE template switching, which added a universal primer site and UMIs. TCRdb redid the calling of the 5' RACE reads with MiXCR, one entry per CDR3 protein. The data hold around 250,000 distinct CDR3 sequences, with around 5.3% observed a single time. With regard to this clonotype: Its cognate antigen is unknown.

This TCR was sampled from a man younger than 35 who received the YFV17D yellow fever vaccine. The V and J genes are TRBV7-7 and TRBJ2-7; 8 bases align to TRBD1. Sequencing used CD4+ T cells sorted from PBMCs, obtained on the day of the yellow fever booster vaccination. The CDR3 is CASSPDRGTEQYF. CDR3 sequence (DNA): TGTGCCAGCAGCCCAGACAGGGGTACCGAGCAGTACTTC.